The text below deals with one TCR beta chain. There is no known antigen for this receptor. There are no base qualities to consult, and no much larger clone falls within one base. The CDR1 and CDR2 encoded by the germline V gene are SGDLS and YYNGEE. Deletion took 0 bases off V and 0 bases off J, with a span of 12 bases between the germline ends. The CDR3 measures 16 amino acids from cysteine to phenylalanine. The sequence is cut down to CDR3 DNA, 48 bases in frame from base 1. This record belongs to a study of cytomegalovirus exposure and HLA in healthy donors (dated by TCRdb to the late 2010s). Study-wide context: An earlier analysis of roughly 570 of the donors reported under 300 Gb of sequence data and some 110 million unique TCR beta sequences obtained from some 200 million T cells. An early release covering roughly 600 HLA-typed donors comprised about 290 gigabases of sequencing data and 85 million or so unique TCR sequences. Of the 300 to 500 genotyped donors, 65% to 90% were placed in the genetic ancestry cluster associated with self-reported Caucasian donors. The study aimed to test whether cataloging public T cell receptors could reveal signatures of past pathogen exposure. The T cell repertoires of some 700 subjects were profiled by immunosequencing and related to cytomegalovirus serostatus. In addition to the first cohort of around 670 subjects, a separate validation cohort of 120 different subjects was used. High-throughput TCR immunosequencing, statistical association of individual TCRs with disease status, and machine learning were combined to predict cytomegalovirus infection status. A later analysis re-analyzed previously published TCR beta repertoires from hundreds of donors and added high-resolution HLA genotyping to study TCR occurrence patterns. In the later analysis, no new phenotypic data were used to find candidate immune exposures; instead, reliance was placed on TCR beta sequences and their occurrence across donors. To decide whether each TCR beta V gene segment behaved as functional or pseudogenic, an earlier analysis of some 540 of the donors relied on high-throughput TCR beta sequencing. Alongside the repertoire data, information on donor age, sex, ethnicity and CMV serostatus was compiled. Genome-wide SNP genotypes for about three fifths of the roughly 670 donors were used in a later genetic analysis, which treated that subset as a discovery cohort. All discovery cohort repertoires had been generated on a single sequencing platform. HLA typing included class I and class II loci at four-digit resolution. Typing coverage varied by locus: about 629-640 donors for A, B, C, DRB1 and DQB1; roughly 500 for DQA1; more than 600 for DPA1; 450 to 480 for DPB1. Four or five DR-DQ haplotypes were treated as single units for association and clustering because of strong linkage in the cohort. Among roughly 400 genotyped donors of the cohort, an average of roughly 230,000 unique TCR beta nucleotide sequences was sequenced per donor, of which 15% to 20% were non-productive.

The library was obtained by the immunoSEQ multiplex PCR assay. For the multiplex PCR, a mixture combining 60 forward primers for TCR Vbeta segments and 13 reverse primers for TCR Jbeta segments was used. The CDR3 region of rearranged TCR beta genes was amplified from genomic DNA by a multiplex PCR assay. The amplified TCR beta libraries were sequenced on the Illumina HiSeq System as 87-base-pair reads. As for the original processing: In a later analysis, tens of millions of unique TCR beta chains were counted across the roughly 670 repertoires, and around 11 million of these chains were shared by at least two donors. Raw reads were error-corrected and collapsed into unique sequences by a nearest-neighbor algorithm in which closely related sequences were merged to remove PCR and sequencing errors. To assign V, D and J gene segments, CDR3 sequences were aligned to IMGT reference sequences. For a sequence to be retained, at least a six-nucleotide match to both a V gene segment and a J gene segment was required. Rearrangements were classified as productive when the CDR3 lacked stop codons and remained in frame with V and J, and all other rearrangements were classified as non-productive. CDR3 was defined by IMGT convention, running from the second conserved V-encoded cysteine to the conserved J-encoded phenylalanine. Sequences without an unambiguous match to a single V gene segment were excluded from the earlier analysis of about 630 of the donors. An earlier analysis of 500 to 700 of the donors classified V segments as functional when productive rearrangements were above 56.7% and as segregating when the standard deviation between donors was above 5%. To diagnose cytomegalovirus status from the catalog of TCR beta chain sequences, a statistical classification framework was built. A later analysis assigned V and J genes by comparing TCR nucleotide sequences with IMGT/GENE-DB human TR gene sequences. Using the TCRdist pipeline, a later analysis assigned CDR3 sequences along with most-parsimonious VDJ recombination scenarios. In a later analysis, each TCR beta chain was defined by its CDR3 amino acid sequence together with its V-gene family, and reads lacking a unique V-gene family were excluded. To address suspected cross-contamination and a sequencing artifact, a later analysis removed approximately 600 highly shared, low-generation-probability nucleotide sequences. For each public chain, a later analysis derived a clonal expansion index from normalized ranks of inferred template counts within each repertoire. In a later analysis, generation probabilities were computed using a VDJ recombination model fitted to out-of-frame rearrangements, and the results were checked against IGoR. Hypergeometric tests were used in a later analysis to score TCR-TCR, TCR-HLA and TCR-CMV co-occurrence, with a repertoire-size bias correction applied to the TCR pairs. False discovery rates were estimated in a later analysis by permuting HLA or CMV assignments 20 times. A later analysis grouped co-occurring TCRs with DBSCAN, adding TCRdist sequence similarity when clustering within HLA-allele-positive subsets. Repertoires with fewer than 30,000 or more than 120,000 public chains, plus five repertoires with anomalous nucleotide sharing, were excluded from co-occurrence clustering. Imported from immuneACCESS, the table was reduced by TCRdb to in-frame sequences with V and J called. These copies leave out some clones; in studies compared against another copy, an unresolved V gene accounts for under half, and the cause of the remainder is not known. V and J calls and clone size are copied from that table; D and trimming were computed from the DNA. The sample contains about 140,000 clones, roughly four fifths of them found a single time. Approximately 15% of the sample rests with the top ten.

The cohort was made up of under 800 healthy bone marrow donors. At the time of sampling, every cohort member was nominally healthy, though immune exposures that went unrecorded were likely present. Of the approximately 700 cohort members, roughly 300 had positive CMV serostatus and 350 to 450 had negative CMV serostatus, and CMV serostatus was not recorded for the donor. A peripheral blood sample was provided by each donor, and peripheral blood mononuclear cells were used for TCR beta sequencing. Genomic DNA was extracted from the blood cell samples with the Qiagen DNeasy Blood Extraction Kit. Study-level results and caveats: In vitro tests confirmed that a few of the cytomegalovirus-associated TCR beta chains recognize cytomegalovirus antigens. When HLA alleles, especially DR and DQ, strongly co-occurred, attributing TCR associations to individual alleles was difficult. In an earlier analysis of fewer than 750 of the donors, most TCR beta V segments were observed in productive rearrangements about 87% or about 30% of the time, broadly matching IMGT annotations. The cohort was sequenced for TCR beta chains only, and without alpha or paired-chain data the features that could be detected were limited. HLA typing was unavailable for some donors at each locus, so association tests used only the typed subset. A total of 150 or so TCR beta chains were listed by the study as associated with cytomegalovirus. Most TCR sequences were observed very rarely across donors, whereas some public TCRs were present in many individuals. Because counts were too low, some 17 rarely observed V segments, including chromosome 9 orphons, were excluded from the earlier analysis of a few hundred of the donors. A cluster of highly shared sequence variants was judged likely to be a technical artifact of the sequencing pipeline. Correlated functional status among segregating V segments might reflect linkage disequilibrium, but an unknown experimental factor could not be ruled out. Cytomegalovirus status was reported to be diagnosed by the classifier with high specificity and sensitivity in both the original and validation cohorts. A further reported finding was that TCR beta sequences accurately predicted the HLA-A and HLA-B alleles for most subjects in the first cohort. The 87-base-pair reads could not distinguish some IMGT-functional V segments, including TRBV6-2 and TRBV6-3, so those segments were excluded. The authors suggested that the approach could potentially be extended to other disease states and immunological phenotypes. In a later analysis, TCR association rates were found to vary across HLA loci, with the most associated TCRs seen for DRB1 alleles and the fewest for HLA-C alleles. In a later genetic analysis, a missense DCLRE1C variant was associated with V-gene and J-gene trimming of TCR beta chains, and the association was replicated in an independent cohort. A later analysis reported that several top co-occurrence clusters appeared linked to parvovirus B19, influenza, CMV and Epstein-Barr virus. A later genetic analysis reported fewer N-insertions in productive TCRs among donors in an Asian-associated ancestry cluster than the approximately 700-donor mean. CMV serostatus was the only immune exposure information available for the cohort. According to a later analysis, most CMV-associated TCR beta chains appeared to be HLA-restricted, and the HLA associations seemed to be driven largely by CMV exposure. In a later analysis, about 16,000 TCR beta sequences were associated with specific HLA alleles at a false discovery rate of 0.05. Sequencing depth was assumed to be roughly uniform across donors in the presence/absence analyses, though that assumption may not hold. In a later analysis, HLA-associated TCR beta chains were found to be more clonally expanded and to have lower generation probabilities than equally common non-associated chains.

The receptor's source is a human donor in good health. Sequencing input: PBMCs. The V gene is TRBV9 and the J gene is TRBJ1-2; the D gene lacks a confident call. The DNA is TGTGCCAGCAGCGTAGTGCCAGGTCAAGCTAACTATGGCTACACCTTC. This encodes CASSVVPGQANYGYTF.